This T cell receptor beta chain is from a study of neoadjuvant anti-PD-1 for oral cavity cancer. Turning to this clone: Its target is not known.

Sequenced by immunoSEQ multiplex PCR; TCRdb stores in-frame clones only, minus some. The sample carries about 16,000 clones, roughly 69% recorded once. Trimming removed 0 bases from V and 15 bases from J; junction bases left unmatched: 4. There are 12 residues in the CDR3. The germline gives CDR1 LNHNV, CDR2 YYDKDF (reference sequence). Study-level findings and limits: PBMC Gini-index clonality exceeded responders' in non-responders post-nivolumab.

The chain employs TRBV15 and TRBJ2-4; TRBD1 matches at 8 bases. The material sequenced was PBMCs, taken before nivolumab (anti-PD-1) treatment. The receptor was isolated from a person between 40 and 85 years old with oral cavity squamous cell carcinoma. DNA for the CDR3: TGTGCCACCAGCAGAGATCGCAGGGGGCCGTACTTC. This translates into CATSRDRRGPYF.